This is a list of T cell receptor beta chains from one sample in a study of human T cells and chemical hapten exposure. TCRdb re-called the RACE reads with MiXCR, one entry per CDR3 protein. Altogether tens of thousands of distinct CDR3 sequences are present, under 10% being singletons, with the ten largest covering roughly 1.4%. Source material: whole blood. The receptor source for this set is a male donor in good health. Some clones in this sample may be carry-over from other donors' samples. The CDR3 runs from the conserved cysteine through the conserved F or W. The D gene is left open where the match is weak. Part of the rows lack a size; the others show once, few, many or a class for expanded clones.

size | J | V | D | DNA | CDR3
few | TRBJ1-4 | TRBV7-6 | TRBD1 | TGTGCCAGCAGCGCGGCCGGGACAGGGGGCCGGAATGAAAAACTGTTTTTT | CASSAAGTGGRNEKLFF
few | TRBJ2-7 | TRBV7-8 | NA | TGTGCCAGCAGCTCCGCGGGGGCCAACTACGAGCAGTACTTC | CASSSAGANYEQYF
few | TRBJ2-6 | TRBV12-5 | NA | TGTGCTAGTGGTATGGGAATGTGGGCCTCTGGGGCCAACGTCCTGACTTTC | CASGMGMWASGANVLTF
few | TRBJ1-1 | TRBV5-4 | NA | TGTGCCAGCAGCGCACCTGACGGAGGCACTGAAGCTTTCTTT | CASSAPDGGTEAFF
NA | TRBJ2-5 | TRBV5-1 | NA | TGCGCCAGCAGCTTGGAGGGACTGGAAGAAGAGACCCAGTACTTC | CASSLEGLEEETQYF
NA | TRBJ2-2 | TRBV20-1 | TRBD2 | TGCAGTGCTAGAGATCGGGGGGGCGGGGTGAACACCGGGGAGCTGTTTTTT | CSARDRGGGVNTGELFF
NA | TRBJ2-1 | TRBV10-2 | TRBD2 | TGCGCCAGCAGAGTACTAGCGCGAAGCTCCTACAATGAGCAGTTCTTC | CASRVLARSSYNEQFF
many | TRBJ2-6 | TRBV10-3 | NA | TGTGCCATCAGTGAGTCATCTGGGACTGGGGCCAACGTCCTGACTTTC | CAISESSGTGANVLTF
NA | TRBJ1-3 | TRBV6-1 | NA | TGTGCCAGCAACCTGAACTCTGGAAACACCATATATTTT | CASNLNSGNTIYF
NA | TRBJ1-1 | TRBV6-5 | TRBD1 | TGTGCCAGCAGTCCCGGGACAGGCTTGAACACTGAAGCTTTCTTT | CASSPGTGLNTEAFF
many | TRBJ1-2 | TRBV12-5 | TRBD1 | TGTGCTAGTGGCCCCGGACAGGAGGAGGTACGGGTCTATGGCTACACCTTC | CASGPGQEEVRVYGYTF
NA | TRBJ1-2 | TRBV7-8 | TRBD1 | TGTGCCAGCAGCACCGAACTGACAGGGAACTATGGCTACACCTTC | CASSTELTGNYGYTF
NA | TRBJ1-1 | TRBV7-8 | TRBD1 | TGTGCCAGCAGCCGGGGGGTAGGGGGCGCGAGGACTGAAGCTTTCTTT | CASSRGVGGARTEAFF
few | TRBJ1-3 | TRBV4-3 | TRBD1 | TGCGCCAGCAGCCACACAGGGGCTGGAAACACCATATATTTT | CASSHTGAGNTIYF
many | TRBJ1-5 | TRBV7-9 | NA | TGTGCCAGCAGCTTAGTCCAGGGCCTGGGCAATCAGCCCCAGCATTTT | CASSLVQGLGNQPQHF
many | TRBJ2-7 | TRBV27 | TRBD1 | TGTGCCAGCAGTTCAACTGCCGGGACAGGGGCGTACGAGCAGTACTTC | CASSSTAGTGAYEQYF
few | TRBJ1-3 | TRBV7-2 | NA | TGTGCCAGCAGCTTAGGAGGCCCTTGGACAGGAAACACCATATATTTT | CASSLGGPWTGNTIYF
NA | TRBJ1-1 | TRBV14 | NA | TGTGCCAGCAGCCAATTTCTGGGGGCGAACACTGAAGCTTTCTTT | CASSQFLGANTEAFF
few | TRBJ2-5 | TRBV15 | TRBD1 | TGTGCCACCAGCAGAGTCCAGGGGGCGAGGAGTCAAGAGACCCAGTACTTC | CATSRVQGARSQETQYF
few | TRBJ1-3 | TRBV11-2 | NA | TGTGCCAGCAGCTTCGAGAAGGGACCCTCTGGAAACACCATATATTTT | CASSFEKGPSGNTIYF
few | TRBJ2-3 | TRBV27 | TRBD2 | TGTGCCAGCAGTTTAATCGGGGGGTCCAGCACAGATACGCAGTATTTT | CASSLIGGSSTDTQYF
many | TRBJ2-1 | TRBV5-5 | NA | TGTGCCAGCAGCTTGGGTCTCAGCATAATGGGGAATGAGCAGTTCTTC | CASSLGLSIMGNEQFF
few | TRBJ2-4 | TRBV10-3 | NA | TGTGCCAGCCTGGGGGGAGCCAAAAACATTCAGTACTTC | CASLGGAKNIQYF
many | TRBJ2-3 | TRBV20-1 | NA | TGCAGTGCTAAAGAATCCAGTACGCAGTATTTT | CSAKESSTQYF
NA | TRBJ2-3 | TRBV6-4 | TRBD2 | TGTGCCAGCAGTCAAGCGGGGGTGTATGATACGCAGTATTTT | CASSQAGVYDTQYF
NA | TRBJ2-6 | TRBV6-5 | NA | TGTGCCAGCAGTTACTCGATGACACCTGGGGCCAACGTCCTGACTTTC | CASSYSMTPGANVLTF
few | TRBJ2-3 | TRBV6-5 | NA | TGTGCCAGCAGCCGAACAGGGACAGATACGCAGTATTTT | CASSRTGTDTQYF
few | TRBJ2-2 | TRBV4-1 | NA | TGCGCCAGCAGCCAAGATGTAGGAGGGGGCGTTTACGGGGAGCTGTTTTTT | CASSQDVGGGVYGELFF
few | TRBJ2-2 | TRBV6-5 | TRBD2 | TGTGCCAGCAGTTACTCGAGGACTAGCGGGACGGTCGGGGAGCTGTTTTTT | CASSYSRTSGTVGELFF
few | TRBJ1-5 | TRBV3-1 | TRBD1 | TGTGCCAGCAGCCAAGAAGGGGGCCGAAGTCAGCCCCAGCATTTT | CASSQEGGRSQPQHF
NA | TRBJ1-5 | TRBV12-3/TRBV12-4 | NA | TGTGCCAGCAGTTTAGAACAGGTTAATCAGCCCCAGCATTTT | CASSLEQVNQPQHF
many | TRBJ2-4 | TRBV6-1 | NA | TGTGCCAGCAGGGACCTATTAAACATTCAGTACTTC | CASRDLLNIQYF
NA | TRBJ2-7 | TRBV3-1 | NA | TGTGCCAGCAGCCAAGGAGGAATTCTGGGGACGGCCTACGAGCAGTACTTC | CASSQGGILGTAYEQYF
NA | TRBJ1-5 | TRBV7-9 | NA | TGTGCCAGCAGTGTGGGGGCTCAGCCCCAGCATTTT | CASSVGAQPQHF
NA | TRBJ2-1 | TRBV4-3 | TRBD2 | TGCGCCAGCAGCCAAGGGACTAGCGAGACCTACAATGAGCAGTTCTTC | CASSQGTSETYNEQFF
many | TRBJ2-5 | TRBV29-1 | NA | TGCAGCGTTGAAGTGGGCCTAAGCAACCCGCAAGAGACCCAGTACTTC | CSVEVGLSNPQETQYF
NA | TRBJ2-7 | TRBV28 | NA | TGTGCCAGCTGGGGGGCGGGTTCCAACTCCTACGAGCAGTACTTC | CASWGAGSNSYEQYF
NA | TRBJ1-6 | TRBV2 | TRBD1 | TGTGCCAGCAGTGACGGGACAGGGAGACCCCTCCACTTT | CASSDGTGRPLHF
few | TRBJ2-2 | TRBV5-6 | NA | TGTGCCAGCAGCTTGGGCGGGGCCGGGGAGCTGTTTTTT | CASSLGGAGELFF
few | TRBJ2-2 | TRBV20-1 | NA | TGCAGTGCTAGAGCTCCAGGAGGGTTCAACACCGGGGAGCTGTTTTTT | CSARAPGGFNTGELFF
NA | TRBJ2-3 | TRBV11-2 | NA | TGTGCCAGCAGCCTAGGGCAGGATACGCAGTATTTT | CASSLGQDTQYF
NA | TRBJ2-4 | TRBV27 | NA | TGTGCCAGCAGTTGGGGTGCCAAAAACATTCAGTACTTC | CASSWGAKNIQYF
NA | TRBJ1-2 | TRBV7-9 | NA | TGTGCCAGCAGCCTCCGAGAATATAGAGATGGCTACACCTTC | CASSLREYRDGYTF